This T cell receptor beta chain comes out of a study of neurological immune-mediated disorders. This clonotype is labeled as medium-sized. Time point specified: longitudinal time-point 1 (baseline). Unsorted libraries came from 2 million PBMCs stored at -80 °C. Per the germline V gene, CDR1 is DFQATT and CDR2 is SNEGSKA (reference sequence). CDR3 length: 13 amino acids. J gave up 5 bases and V 3 bases, and 6 bases lay outside the gene matches. The team produced cDNA through 5'RACE using 10-nucleotide random UMIs. Using its own MiXCR run on the 5' RACE reads, TCRdb lists one record per CDR3 protein. The data contain roughly 75,000 distinct CDR3 sequences, around 15% of them singletons.

Material for sequencing was PBMCs. The V call is TRBV20-1, the J call TRBJ2-7; TRBD1 aligns across 8 bases. The source is a female donor with HTLV-1-associated myelopathy (HAM/TSP). Here the CDR3 DNA reads TGCAGTGCTAGGCCAGGGGGCATCGACGAGCAGTACTTC. Its translation is CSARPGGIDEQYF.